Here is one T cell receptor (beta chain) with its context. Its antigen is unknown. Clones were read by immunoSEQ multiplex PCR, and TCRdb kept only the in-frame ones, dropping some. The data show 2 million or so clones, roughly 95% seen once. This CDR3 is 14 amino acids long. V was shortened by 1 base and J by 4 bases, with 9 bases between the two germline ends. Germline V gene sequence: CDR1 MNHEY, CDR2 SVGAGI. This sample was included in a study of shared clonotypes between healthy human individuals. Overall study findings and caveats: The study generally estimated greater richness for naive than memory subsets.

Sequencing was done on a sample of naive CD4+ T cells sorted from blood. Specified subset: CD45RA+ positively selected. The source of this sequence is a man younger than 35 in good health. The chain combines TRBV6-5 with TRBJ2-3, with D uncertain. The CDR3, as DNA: TGTGCCAGCAGTTACTACGGGCAGGCAGATACGCAGTATTTT. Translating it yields CASSYYGQADTQYF.